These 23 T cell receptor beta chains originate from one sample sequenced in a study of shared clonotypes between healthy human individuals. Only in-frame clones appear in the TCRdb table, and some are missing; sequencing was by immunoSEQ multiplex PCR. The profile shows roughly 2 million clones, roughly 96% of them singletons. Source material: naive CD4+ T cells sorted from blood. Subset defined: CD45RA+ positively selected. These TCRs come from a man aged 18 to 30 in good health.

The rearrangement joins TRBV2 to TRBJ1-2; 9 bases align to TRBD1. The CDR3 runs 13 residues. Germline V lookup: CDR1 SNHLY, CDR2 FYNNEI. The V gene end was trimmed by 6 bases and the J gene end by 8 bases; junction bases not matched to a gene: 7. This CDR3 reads CASRGDRAQGYTF. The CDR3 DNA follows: TGTGCCAGCAGGGGGGACAGGGCGCAAGGCTACACCTTC.

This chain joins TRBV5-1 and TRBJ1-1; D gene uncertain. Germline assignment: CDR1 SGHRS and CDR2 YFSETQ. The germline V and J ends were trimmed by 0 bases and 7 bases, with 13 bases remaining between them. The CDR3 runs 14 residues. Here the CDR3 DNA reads TGCGCCAGCAGCTTGGAGTCCCAGTCTTATGAAGCTTTCTTT. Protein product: CASSLESQSYEAFF.

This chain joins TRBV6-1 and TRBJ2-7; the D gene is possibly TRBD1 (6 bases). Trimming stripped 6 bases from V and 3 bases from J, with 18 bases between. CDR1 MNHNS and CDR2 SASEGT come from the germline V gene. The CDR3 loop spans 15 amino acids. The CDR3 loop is CASSSHGGINYEQYF. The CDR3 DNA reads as TGTGCCAGCAGCTCACATGGGGGCATAAACTACGAGCAGTACTTC.

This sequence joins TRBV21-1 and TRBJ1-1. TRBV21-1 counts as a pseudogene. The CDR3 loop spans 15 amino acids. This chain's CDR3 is CASSKARAWGTEAFF. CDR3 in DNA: TGTGCCAGCAGCAAAGCTAGGGCCTGGGGCACTGAAGCTTTCTTT.

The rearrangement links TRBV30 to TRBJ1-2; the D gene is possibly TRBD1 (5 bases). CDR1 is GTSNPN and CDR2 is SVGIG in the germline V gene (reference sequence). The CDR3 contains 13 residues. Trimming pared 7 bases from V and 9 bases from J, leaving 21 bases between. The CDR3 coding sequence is TGTGCCTTCCAGGACACCGCCCTTAAAAGCTACACCTTC. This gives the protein CAFQDTALKSYTF.

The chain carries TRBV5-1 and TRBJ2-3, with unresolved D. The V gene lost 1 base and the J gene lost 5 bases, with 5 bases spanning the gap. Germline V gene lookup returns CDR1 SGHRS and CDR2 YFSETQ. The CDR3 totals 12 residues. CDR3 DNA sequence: TGCGCCAGCAGCTTGCGGAGAGATACGCAGTATTTT. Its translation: CASSLRRDTQYF.

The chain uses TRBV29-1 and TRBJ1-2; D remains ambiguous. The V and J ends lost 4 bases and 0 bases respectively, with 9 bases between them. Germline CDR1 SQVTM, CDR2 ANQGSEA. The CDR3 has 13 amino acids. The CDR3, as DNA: TGCAGCGTTGTTGGGAAACCTAACTATGGCTACACCTTC. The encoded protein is CSVVGKPNYGYTF.

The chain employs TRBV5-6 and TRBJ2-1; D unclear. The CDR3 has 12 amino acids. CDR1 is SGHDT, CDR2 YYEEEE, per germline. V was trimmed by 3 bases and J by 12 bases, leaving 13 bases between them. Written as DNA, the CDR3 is TGTGCCAGCAGCTCCGCGCTAGGAACGCAGTTCTTC. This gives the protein CASSSALGTQFF.

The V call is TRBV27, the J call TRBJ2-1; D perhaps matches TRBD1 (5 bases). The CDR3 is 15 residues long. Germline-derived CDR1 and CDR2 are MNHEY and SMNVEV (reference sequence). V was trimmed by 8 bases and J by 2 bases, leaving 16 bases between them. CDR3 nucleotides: TGTGCCAGCTCCTCGGCGCAGGGTACCTACAATGAGCAGTTCTTC. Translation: CASSSAQGTYNEQFF.

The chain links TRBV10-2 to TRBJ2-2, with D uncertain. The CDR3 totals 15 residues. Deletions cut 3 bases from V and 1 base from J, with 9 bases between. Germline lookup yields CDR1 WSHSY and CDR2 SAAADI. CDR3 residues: CASSEVALNTGELFF. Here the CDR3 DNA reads TGCGCCAGCAGTGAAGTGGCCTTGAACACCGGGGAGCTGTTTTTT.

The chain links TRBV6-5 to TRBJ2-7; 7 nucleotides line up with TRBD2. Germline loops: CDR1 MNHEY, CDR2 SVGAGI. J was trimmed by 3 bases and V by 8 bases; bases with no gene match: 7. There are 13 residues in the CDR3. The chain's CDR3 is CASGRTSGYEQYF. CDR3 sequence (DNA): TGTGCCAGCGGCCGGACTAGTGGCTACGAGCAGTACTTC.

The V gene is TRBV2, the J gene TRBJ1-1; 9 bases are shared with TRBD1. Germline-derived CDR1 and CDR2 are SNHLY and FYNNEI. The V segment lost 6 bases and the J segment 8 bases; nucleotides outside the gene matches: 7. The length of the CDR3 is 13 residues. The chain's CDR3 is CASRADRGSEAFF. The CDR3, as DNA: TGTGCCAGCAGAGCGGACAGGGGATCCGAAGCTTTCTTT.

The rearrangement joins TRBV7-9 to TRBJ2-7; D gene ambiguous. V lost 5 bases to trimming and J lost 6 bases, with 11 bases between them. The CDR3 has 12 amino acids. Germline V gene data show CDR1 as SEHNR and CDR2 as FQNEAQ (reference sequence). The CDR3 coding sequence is TGTGCCAGCAGCCCGCGGACGGGCGAGCAGTACTTC. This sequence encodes CASSPRTGEQYF. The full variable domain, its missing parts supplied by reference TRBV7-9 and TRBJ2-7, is DTGVSQNPRHKITKRGQNVTFRCDPISEHNRLYWYRQTLGQGPEFLTYFQNEAQLEKSRLLSDRFSAERPKGSFSTLEIQRTEQGDSAMYLCASSPRTGEQYFGPGTRLTVT.

This CDR3 reads CASSPFDRGHEQYF. The CDR3 bases are TGTGCCAGCTCACCATTCGACAGGGGCCACGAGCAGTACTTC. The V gene is TRBV18, the J gene TRBJ2-7, with 8 bases identical to TRBD1. Trimming at V came to 2 bases and at J to 5 bases, leaving 5 bases not matched to a gene. Germline values: CDR1 KGHSH, CDR2 LQKENI. There are 14 residues in the CDR3.

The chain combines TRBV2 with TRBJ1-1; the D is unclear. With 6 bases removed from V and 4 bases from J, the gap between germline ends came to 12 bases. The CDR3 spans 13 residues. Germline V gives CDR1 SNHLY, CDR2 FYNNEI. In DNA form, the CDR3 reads TGTGCCAGCAGAGCCTGGAGTTCCACTGAAGCTTTCTTT. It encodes CASRAWSSTEAFF.

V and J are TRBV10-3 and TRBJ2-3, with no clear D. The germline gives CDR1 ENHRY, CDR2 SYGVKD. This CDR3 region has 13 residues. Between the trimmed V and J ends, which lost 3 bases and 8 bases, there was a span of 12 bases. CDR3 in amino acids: CAISDMRYSTQYF. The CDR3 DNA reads TGTGCCATCAGTGACATGCGTTATAGTACGCAGTATTTT.

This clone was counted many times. The CDR3 sequence is CASSSGQVGTGELFF. The CDR3 DNA sequence: TGTGCCAGCAGCTCCGGACAGGTCGGCACCGGGGAGCTGTTTTTT. The gene calls are TRBV11-3 and TRBJ2-2; 7 nucleotides line up with TRBD1. With V trimmed by 4 bases and J by 4 bases, 6 bases remained unmatched. The CDR3 consists of 15 residues. CDR1 SGHNT and CDR2 YENEEA come from the germline V gene. The full variable domain, rest sourced from reference TRBV11-3 and TRBJ2-2, is EAGVVQSPRYKIIEKKQPVAFWCNPISGHNTLYWYLQNLGQGPELLIRYENEEAVDDSQLPKDRFSAERLKGVDSTLKIQPAELGDSAVYLCASSSGQVGTGELFFGEGSRLTVL.

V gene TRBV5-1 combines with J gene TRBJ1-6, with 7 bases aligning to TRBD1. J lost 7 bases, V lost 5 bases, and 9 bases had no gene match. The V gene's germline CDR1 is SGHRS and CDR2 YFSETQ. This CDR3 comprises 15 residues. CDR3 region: CASRTTGSSNSPLHF. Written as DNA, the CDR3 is TGCGCCAGCAGAACGACAGGGTCCAGCAATTCACCCCTCCACTTT.

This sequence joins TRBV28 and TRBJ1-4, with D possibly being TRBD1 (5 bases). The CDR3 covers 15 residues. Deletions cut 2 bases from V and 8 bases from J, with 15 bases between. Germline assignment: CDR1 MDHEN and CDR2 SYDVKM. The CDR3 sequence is CASSLAGTGGEKLFF. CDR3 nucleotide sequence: TGTGCCAGCAGTTTAGCCGGGACGGGAGGGGAAAAACTGTTTTTT.

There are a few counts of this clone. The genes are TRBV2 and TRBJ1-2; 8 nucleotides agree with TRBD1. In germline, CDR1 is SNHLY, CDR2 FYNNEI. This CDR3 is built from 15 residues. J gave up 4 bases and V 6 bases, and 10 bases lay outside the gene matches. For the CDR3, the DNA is TGTGCCAGCAGAAGGACAGGGACAACAGGCTATGGCTACACCTTC. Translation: CASRRTGTTGYGYTF. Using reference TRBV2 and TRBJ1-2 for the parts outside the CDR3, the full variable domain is EPEVTQTPSHQVTQMGQEVILRCVPISNHLYFYWYRQILGQKVEFLVSFYNNEISEKSEIFDDQFSVERPDGSNFTLKIRSTKLEDSAMYFCASRRTGTTGYGYTFGSGTRLTVV.

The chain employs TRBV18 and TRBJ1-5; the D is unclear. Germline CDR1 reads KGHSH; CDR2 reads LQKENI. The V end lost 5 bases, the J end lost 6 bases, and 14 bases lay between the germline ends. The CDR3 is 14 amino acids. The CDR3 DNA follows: TGTGCCAGCTCAATAGGGAGAGAGGGTCAGCCCCAGCATTTT. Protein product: CASSIGREGQPQHF.

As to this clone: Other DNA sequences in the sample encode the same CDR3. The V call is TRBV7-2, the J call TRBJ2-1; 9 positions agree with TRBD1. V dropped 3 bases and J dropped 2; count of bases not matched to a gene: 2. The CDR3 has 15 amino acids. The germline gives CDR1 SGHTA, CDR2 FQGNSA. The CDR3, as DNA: TGTGCCAGCAGCTTGGGACAGGGACCCTACAATGAGCAGTTCTTC. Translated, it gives CASSLGQGPYNEQFF.

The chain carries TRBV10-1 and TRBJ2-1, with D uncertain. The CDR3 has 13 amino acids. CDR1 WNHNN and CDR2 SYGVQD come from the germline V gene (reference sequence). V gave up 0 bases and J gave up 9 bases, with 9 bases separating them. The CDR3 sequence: CASSESFTGEQFF. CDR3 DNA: TGCGCCAGCAGTGAGTCGTTTACTGGTGAGCAGTTCTTC.